One TCR beta chain is described in this entry. This clone appeared a single time. It lacks a known antigen. The record has no base qualities; no much larger clone is one base away. These data come from a study of shared T cell receptors in the human thymus (dated by TCRdb to about 2021). At the level of the whole study: The study investigated the way shared, self-reactive T-cell receptor alpha chains are produced in the human thymus.

The library was generated by the immunoSEQ multiplex PCR assay. As stored in TCRdb, this immuneACCESS dataset retains in-frame rearrangements with V and J assigned. A fraction of the clones does not appear; measured against another copy, unresolved V genes explain less than half of the discrepancy, and the remainder lacks a known reason. Within this sample are about 730,000 clones, with 80% to 90% of them counted one time only. The top ten clones comprise around 0.0094% of the sample. V is clipped by 3 bases and J by 0 bases, and the sequence between their germline boundaries is 25 bases long. Based on the germline V gene, the CDR1 and CDR2 sequences are SGHRS and YFSETQ. CDR3 length: 19 amino acids, cysteine to phenylalanine. The read is trimmed to its CDR3 DNA, 57 bases read in frame from base 1. This sample was shared with a second study, whose subject was human thymus T cells. As the second publication notes: Immunologically healthy infants undergoing open corrective cardiac surgery for congenital heart defects in Finland were used as donors. The thymus tissue came from surgical resects taken out during corrective cardiac surgery. Biased V and J gene segment usage appeared to be present in both thymic and peripheral blood repertoires. The related research reported highly overlapping thymic TCR repertoires among unrelated individuals. The study described the TCR alpha and beta repertoires in under 10 infant thymus samples and four matching peripheral blood samples. The infant donors were about 7 to 250 days old, and the cohort included five to seven males and two females. Thymocytes were released mechanically from tissue and stored at -70 °C as pellets of 10-30 million cells. A QIAsymphony instrument was used to extract genomic DNA from frozen cell pellets. The immunoSEQ multiplex PCR assay was used to amplify the TCRB and TCRAD loci from a standardized amount of quality-controlled genomic DNA. The amplicons spanned the V(D)J region and were long enough to cover the CDR3 and allow V and J genes to be identified. Through the commercial immunoSEQ service, the amplicons were sequenced on an Illumina platform. Corrections for primer bias and sequencing errors followed previously described methods, while TCRAD and TCRB definitions were based on the IMGT database. immunoSEQ Analyzer 3.0 and VDJTools were used for repertoire analysis, which covered basic statistics, V/J segment usage, diversity estimates, rarefaction and pairwise overlap. Chao1, ChaoE, Efron-Thisted, Shannon and inverse Simpson indices were used to estimate diversity, which was also estimated on datasets down-sampled to the smallest sample. For repertoire overlap, CDR3 nucleotide sequence, V gene and J gene had to match strictly, and clustering was done by Jaccard-based multidimensional scaling. On average, thymus samples yielded about 810,000 unique TCRB clonotypes, whereas blood samples yielded about 80,000.

The rearranged segments are TRBV5-1 and TRBJ2-7; no D gene is confidently identified. The sequence derives from a girl less than two years old with a congenital heart defect. Donor details come from another sample of the same person, matched by shared clones. The sample taken for sequencing was thymocytes. The CDR3 has the sequence CASSSTPVETSSPSYEQYF. The DNA sequence reads TGCGCCAGCAGCTCAACCCCCGTTGAGACTTCTTCACCCTCCTACGAGCAGTACTTC.